Listed below are T cell receptor beta chains from one sample, sequenced in a study of early T cells in non-severe SARS-CoV-2 infection. TCRdb used MiXCR to reprocess the 5' RACE reads, holding one entry per CDR3 protein. Of 45,000 to 70,000 distinct CDR3 sequences in the sample, roughly 8.2% were seen once. Sequenced material: whole blood, taken at baseline. All receptors come from an adult who was a healthcare worker with PCR-confirmed SARS-CoV-2 infection or an uninfected control (not recorded which). Each CDR3 is given with its conserved first and last residue. The order of the fields is D gene, CDR3 length, J gene, clone size, V gene, CDR3 DNA, CDR3 protein. The D gene is left open where the match is weak. Expanded clones are given a class, and other clones once, few, many or no size at all.

d_call: .; cdr3_length: 18; j_call: TRBJ2-3; clone_size: .; v_call: TRBV24-1; cdr3_nt: TGTGCCACCAGTGACCGAAAGGGGGGCCCCTACTCCACAGATACGCAGTATTTT; cdr3_aa: CATSDRKGGPYSTDTQYF
d_call: .; cdr3_length: 12; j_call: TRBJ2-3; clone_size: .; v_call: TRBV2; cdr3_nt: TGTGCCAGCAGTGCAGGAGCAGATACGCAGTATTTT; cdr3_aa: CASSAGADTQYF
d_call: TRBD1; cdr3_length: 13; j_call: TRBJ2-1; clone_size: .; v_call: TRBV24-1; cdr3_nt: TGTGCCACCGGGACAGGAGACCTCAATGAGCAGTTCTTC; cdr3_aa: CATGTGDLNEQFF
d_call: .; cdr3_length: 14; j_call: TRBJ1-2; clone_size: many; v_call: TRBV5-6; cdr3_nt: TGTGCCAGCAGCACAACAGGGTTGGGGTATGGCTACACCTTC; cdr3_aa: CASSTTGLGYGYTF
d_call: TRBD1; cdr3_length: 16; j_call: TRBJ1-5; clone_size: .; v_call: TRBV6-6; cdr3_nt: TGTGCCAGCAGTTCCTATCCGGGACAGGGGAGTCAGCCCCAGCATTTT; cdr3_aa: CASSSYPGQGSQPQHF
d_call: .; cdr3_length: 15; j_call: TRBJ1-2; clone_size: .; v_call: TRBV7-9; cdr3_nt: TGTGCCAGCAGCTTAGAGGCGGGGGCGAACTATGGCTACACCTTC; cdr3_aa: CASSLEAGANYGYTF
d_call: .; cdr3_length: 16; j_call: TRBJ1-2; clone_size: many; v_call: TRBV28; cdr3_nt: TGTGCCAGCAGTTTACCACCTGGAGGGCGAGGCTATGGCTACACCTTC; cdr3_aa: CASSLPPGGRGYGYTF
d_call: TRBD1; cdr3_length: 16; j_call: TRBJ2-2; clone_size: .; v_call: TRBV7-2; cdr3_nt: TGTGCCAGCAGCTCCAGACAGGGGGTAGGCACCGGGGAGCTGTTTTTT; cdr3_aa: CASSSRQGVGTGELFF
d_call: .; cdr3_length: 13; j_call: TRBJ2-1; clone_size: .; v_call: TRBV19; cdr3_nt: TGTGCCAGTAGTATAAGTGTCCACAATGAGCAGTTCTTC; cdr3_aa: CASSISVHNEQFF
d_call: TRBD2; cdr3_length: 15; j_call: TRBJ2-7; clone_size: few; v_call: TRBV10-3; cdr3_nt: TGTGCCATCAGTACAACGCTGGGGGGGACCTACGAGCAGTACTTC; cdr3_aa: CAISTTLGGTYEQYF
d_call: TRBD2; cdr3_length: 15; j_call: TRBJ2-1; clone_size: many; v_call: TRBV4-3; cdr3_nt: TGCGCCAGCAGCCAGTGGCGGGAGGGCGACAATGAGCAGTTCTTC; cdr3_aa: CASSQWREGDNEQFF
d_call: .; cdr3_length: 13; j_call: TRBJ1-5; clone_size: many; v_call: TRBV18; cdr3_nt: TGTGCCAGCTCACCTTCTGAGAGTCAGCCCCAGCATTTT; cdr3_aa: CASSPSESQPQHF
d_call: TRBD1; cdr3_length: 16; j_call: TRBJ2-3; clone_size: .; v_call: TRBV27; cdr3_nt: TGTGCCAGCAGTTTCCTTTACAGGGGAGGCACAGATACGCAGTATTTT; cdr3_aa: CASSFLYRGGTDTQYF
d_call: .; cdr3_length: 13; j_call: TRBJ2-1; clone_size: many; v_call: TRBV29-1; cdr3_nt: TGCAGCGCCCCCAGTTCAGGGCGCGATGAGCAGTTCTTC; cdr3_aa: CSAPSSGRDEQFF
d_call: .; cdr3_length: 15; j_call: TRBJ1-1; clone_size: .; v_call: TRBV5-1; cdr3_nt: TGCGCCAGCAGCTTGAATATGGCAATGGTTGCTGAAGCTTTCTTT; cdr3_aa: CASSLNMAMVAEAFF
d_call: TRBD2; cdr3_length: 18; j_call: TRBJ2-1; clone_size: many; v_call: TRBV4-3; cdr3_nt: TGCGCCAGCAGCCCGATGAGACCTAGCGGGAGCTCCTACAATGAGCAGTTCTTC; cdr3_aa: CASSPMRPSGSSYNEQFF
d_call: .; cdr3_length: 13; j_call: TRBJ1-5; clone_size: many; v_call: TRBV12-3/TRBV12-4; cdr3_nt: TGTGCCAGCAGTCCGGGGACGGCCGGGACCCAGCATTTT; cdr3_aa: CASSPGTAGTQHF
d_call: TRBD2; cdr3_length: 14; j_call: TRBJ2-3; clone_size: few; v_call: TRBV2; cdr3_nt: TGTGCCAGCACTCCTAGCGGCAGCACAGATACGCAGTATTTT; cdr3_aa: CASTPSGSTDTQYF
d_call: .; cdr3_length: 14; j_call: TRBJ2-7; clone_size: many; v_call: TRBV5-1; cdr3_nt: TGCGCCAGCAGCTTGGCCACCGCCTCCTACGAGCAGTACTTC; cdr3_aa: CASSLATASYEQYF
d_call: TRBD1; cdr3_length: 15; j_call: TRBJ2-1; clone_size: many; v_call: TRBV7-9; cdr3_nt: TGTGCCAGCAGCTGGGGACAGGGGGTATTTCATGAGCAGTTCTTC; cdr3_aa: CASSWGQGVFHEQFF
d_call: .; cdr3_length: 12; j_call: TRBJ2-2; clone_size: few; v_call: TRBV6-2/TRBV6-3; cdr3_nt: TGTGCCAGCGCCCGAAACACCGGGGAGCTGTTTTTT; cdr3_aa: CASARNTGELFF
d_call: TRBD1; cdr3_length: 14; j_call: TRBJ2-7; clone_size: few; v_call: TRBV12-3/TRBV12-4; cdr3_nt: TGTGCCAGCAGTTTAAGCGACAGGGGGTTCAAGCAGTACTTC; cdr3_aa: CASSLSDRGFKQYF